The 16 T cell receptor beta chains in this list originate from one sample, sequenced in a study of cytomegalovirus exposure and HLA in healthy donors. Both 60 Vbeta primers and 13 Jbeta primers went into the PCR. Some clones are missing from TCRdb's copy, which holds only in-frame ones; the method was immunoSEQ multiplex PCR. The sample has roughly 55,000 clones; the top ten hold approximately 10%. Sample: PBMCs. The receptors derive from a man aged 50-60 years in good health and CMV-seropositive.

The chain's CDR3 is CASSLVASGYNEQFF. CDR3 DNA: TGTGCCAGCAGCTTGGTGGCTAGCGGATACAATGAGCAGTTCTTC. The chain links TRBV5-4 to TRBJ2-1; 7 bases agree with TRBD2. The CDR3 has 15 residues. The V gene's germline CDR1 is SGHNT and CDR2 YYREEE (reference sequence). V lost 0 bases to trimming and J lost 4 bases; unmatched junction nucleotides: 4.

The chain carries TRBV6-5 and TRBJ2-4, with D perhaps TRBD2 (5 bases). Trimming pared 6 bases from V and 0 bases from J, leaving 9 bases between. CDR1 and CDR2 from the germline V gene are MNHEY and SVGAGI. This CDR3 comprises 14 residues. CDR3: CASSYGLAKNIQYF. The CDR3 DNA reads TGTGCCAGCAGCTACGGACTAGCCAAAAACATTCAGTACTTC.

The chain has TRBV6-5 and TRBJ2-2; D gene uncertain. This CDR3 is 14 amino acids long. Trimming removed 1 base from V and 1 base from J, with 4 bases in between. CDR1 is MNHEY and CDR2 is SVGAGI in the germline V gene. The CDR3 sequence is CASSYLQNTGELFF. CDR3 nucleotide sequence: TGTGCCAGCAGTTACTTACAGAACACCGGGGAGCTGTTTTTT.

This chain connects TRBV2 to TRBJ1-5; D remains unclear. Germline V lookup: CDR1 SNHLY, CDR2 FYNNEI. The length of the CDR3 is 15 residues. V was pared by 4 bases and J by 7 bases, with 17 bases between. Here the CDR3 DNA reads TGTGCCAGCAGTGGAGACGGAGGAGGAGTACAGCCCCAGCATTTT. Its protein product is CASSGDGGGVQPQHF.

The chain couples TRBV5-1 to TRBJ2-3; 8 positions match TRBD2. The CDR3 consists of 16 residues. V was pared by 0 bases and J by 0 bases, with 3 bases of the junction left unmatched. Germline V gene data show CDR1 as SGHRS and CDR2 as YFSETQ. CDR3 sequence (DNA): TGCGCCAGCAGCTTGGCGGCTAGCGGGAGCACAGATACGCAGTATTTT. Translated, it gives CASSLAASGSTDTQYF. Full variable domain (rest looked up from reference TRBV5-1 and TRBJ2-3): KAGVTQTPRYLIKTRGQQVTLSCSPISGHRSVSWYQQTPGQGLQFLFEYFSETQRNKGNFPGRFSGRQFSNSRSEMNVSTLELGDSALYLCASSLAASGSTDTQYFGPGTRLTVL.

V usage is TRBV18 and J usage is TRBJ2-5, with D unresolved. Per germline, CDR1 KGHSH and CDR2 LQKENI. The CDR3 has 14 amino acids. The germline V and J ends were trimmed by 1 base and 0 bases, with 6 bases remaining between them. The CDR3 reads CASSPRRNQETQYF. DNA of the CDR3: TGTGCCAGCTCACCACGGCGGAACCAAGAGACCCAGTACTTC. Full variable domain (outside the CDR3, taken from reference TRBV18 and TRBJ2-5): NAGVMQNPRHLVRRRGQEARLRCSPMKGHSHVYWYRQLPEEGLKFMVYLQKENIIDESGMPKERFSAEFPKEGPSILRIQQVVRGDSAAYFCASSPRRNQETQYFGPGTRLLVL.

This chain links TRBV7-2 with TRBJ2-7; D remains unclear. V dropped 6 bases and J dropped 5 bases, with 8 bases sitting between them. Germline-derived CDR1 and CDR2 are SGHTA and FQGNSA. This CDR3 is built from 11 residues. The CDR3 region has the DNA TGTGCCAGCAGTGTCTGGCACGAGCAGTACTTC. It yields the protein CASSVWHEQYF.

CDR3 in DNA: TGTGCCAGTAGTCCGATTGACAGGGGCCACGAGCAGTACTTC. It encodes CASSPIDRGHEQYF. The rearrangement joins TRBV19 to TRBJ2-7; the match to TRBD1 covers 8 bases. Trimming removed 5 bases from V and 5 bases from J; junction bases left unmatched: 8. Germline CDR1 is LNHDA and CDR2 is SQIVND (reference sequence). The CDR3 sequence is 14 residues long.

The chain uses TRBV4-3 and TRBJ2-5; a possible D gene is TRBD1 (6 bases). Germline V gene data show CDR1 as LGHNA and CDR2 as YSLEER. This CDR3 has 14 residues. With 0 bases removed from V and 7 bases from J, the gap between germline ends came to 12 bases. CDR3 sequence reads: CASSQEQGIGTQYF. Written as DNA, the CDR3 is TGCGCCAGCAGCCAAGAACAGGGAATAGGGACCCAGTACTTC.

This chain joins TRBV28 and TRBJ1-2; maybe TRBD1 (5 bases). CDR1 is MDHEN and CDR2 is SYDVKM in the germline V gene. The CDR3 totals 11 residues. V was shortened by 6 bases and J by 5 bases, with 7 bases between the two germline ends. CDR3 nucleotides: TGTGCCAGCAGCGGGGGGTATGGCTACACCTTC. It is translated as CASSGGYGYTF.

The rearrangement joins TRBV6-5 to TRBJ2-2, with a possible D match to TRBD1 (6 bases). CDR1 and CDR2 (germline): MNHEY, SVGAGI. CDR3 size: 15 residues. Trimming pared 4 bases from V and 3 bases from J, leaving 12 bases between. The CDR3 DNA sequence: TGTGCCAGCAGTTCGGACAGAGAGTACACCGGGGAGCTGTTTTTT. Its protein is CASSSDREYTGELFF.

The chain uses TRBV30 and TRBJ2-7, with 15 positions matching TRBD2. J was trimmed by 12 bases and V by 2 bases; bases with no gene match: 8. The CDR3 runs to 14 residues. Germline lookup yields CDR1 GTSNPN and CDR2 SVGIG (reference sequence). The CDR3 nucleotides are TGTGCCTGGAGTTCTCCGGGACTAGCGGGAGGTCCGTACTTC. Residues: CAWSSPGLAGGPYF. The variable domain in full, completed from reference TRBV30 and TRBJ2-7, reads SQTIHQWPATLVQPVGSPLSLECTVEGTSNPNLYWYRQAAGRGLQLLFYSVGIGQISSEVPQNLSASRPQDRQFILSSKKLLLSDSGFYLCAWSSPGLAGGPYFGPGTRLTVT.

The J gene is TRBJ1-5, the V gene TRBV7-9; D may be TRBD1 (5 bases). CDR1 is SEHNR and CDR2 is FQNEAQ in the germline V gene (reference sequence). The V gene lost 8 bases and the J gene lost 0 bases, with 14 bases spanning the gap. There are 15 residues in the CDR3. CDR3 sequence reads: CASAAAGHSNQPQHF. The CDR3 nucleotides are TGTGCCAGCGCCGCCGCAGGGCATAGCAATCAGCCCCAGCATTTT. The whole variable domain, filled in from reference TRBV7-9 and TRBJ1-5, reads DTGVSQNPRHKITKRGQNVTFRCDPISEHNRLYWYRQTLGQGPEFLTYFQNEAQLEKSRLLSDRFSAERPKGSFSTLEIQRTEQGDSAMYLCASAAAGHSNQPQHFGDGTRLSIL.

V gene TRBV19 combines with J gene TRBJ2-2, with D perhaps TRBD1 (6 bases). V gave up 4 bases and J gave up 6 bases, with 9 bases separating them. CDR3 length: 13 residues. Looked up from germline, CDR1 is LNHDA and CDR2 is SQIVND (reference sequence). CDR3 amino acids: CASSTQGSGELFF. CDR3 nucleotide sequence: TGTGCCAGTAGTACACAGGGTTCCGGGGAGCTGTTTTTT.

The CDR3 DNA follows: TGTGCCAGCAGCTTAGTGGGGACAGGGGGCCGTAACGAGCAGTACTTC. It codes for CASSLVGTGGRNEQYF. The V call is TRBV7-2, the J call TRBJ2-7; 12 nucleotides agree with TRBD1. The CDR3 extends over 16 amino acids. CDR1 and CDR2 (germline): SGHTA, FQGNSA. Trimming at V came to 1 base and at J to 5 bases, leaving 6 bases not matched to a gene. Full variable domain (missing parts from reference TRBV7-2 and TRBJ2-7): GAGVSQSPSNKVTEKGKDVELRCDPISGHTALYWYRQSLGQGLEFLIYFQGNSAPDKSGLPSDRFSAERTGGSVSTLTIQRTQQEDSAVYLCASSLVGTGGRNEQYFGPGTRLTVT.

V and J are TRBV11-2 and TRBJ2-7; 13 bases are shared with TRBD2. Germline V gene sequence: CDR1 SGHAT, CDR2 FQNNGV. The ends lost 8 bases at V and 7 bases at J; junction bases unmatched: 5. CDR3 length equals 13 residues. CDR3 in amino acids: CASGTSGVGEQYF. Written as DNA, the CDR3 is TGTGCCAGCGGGACTAGCGGGGTCGGGGAGCAGTACTTC. The whole variable domain, remainder taken from reference TRBV11-2 and TRBJ2-7, is EAGVAQSPRYKIIEKRQSVAFWCNPISGHATLYWYQQILGQGPKLLIQFQNNGVVDDSQLPKDRFSAERLKGVDSTLKIQPAKLEDSAVYLCASGTSGVGEQYFGPGTRLTVT.